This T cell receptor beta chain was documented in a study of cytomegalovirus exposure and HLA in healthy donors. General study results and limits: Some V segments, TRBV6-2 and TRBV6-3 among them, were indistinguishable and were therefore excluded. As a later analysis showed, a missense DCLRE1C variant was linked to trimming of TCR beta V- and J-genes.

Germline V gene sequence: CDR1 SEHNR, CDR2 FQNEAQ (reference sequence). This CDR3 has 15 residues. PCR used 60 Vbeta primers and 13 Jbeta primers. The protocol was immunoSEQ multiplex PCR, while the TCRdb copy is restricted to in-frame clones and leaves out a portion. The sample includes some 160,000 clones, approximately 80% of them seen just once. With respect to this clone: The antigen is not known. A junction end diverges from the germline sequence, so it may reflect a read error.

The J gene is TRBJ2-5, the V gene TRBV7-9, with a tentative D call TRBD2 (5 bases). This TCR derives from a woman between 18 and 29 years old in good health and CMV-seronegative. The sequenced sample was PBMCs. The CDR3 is CSSSPFRPAEETQYF. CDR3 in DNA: TGTTCCAGCAGCCCTTTCCGTCCAGCGGAAGAGACCCAGTACTTC.